The present entry profiles one TCR beta chain with its context. This CDR3 is 15 amino acids long. CDR1 is SGHDT, CDR2 YYEEEE, per germline. The ends were cut back, 0 bases at V and 2 bases at J, with 11 bases in the middle. This specimen belongs to a study of blood T cell repertoires in COVID-19. Study-level information: The United States, Italy and Spain were the sources of the acute and convalescent COVID-19 samples.

TCRdb's copy holds only in-frame clones and misses some; the assay was immunoSEQ multiplex PCR. Counted here are 100,000 or so clones, about 80% occurring once; the ten biggest clones make up roughly a fifth. The rearrangement uses TRBV5-6 and TRBJ1-2; D may be TRBD1 (5 bases). This clonotype was obtained from a woman between 65 and 79 years old with acute or convalescent COVID-19. Sequencing was done on a sample of peripheral blood. CDR3 amino acids: CASSLGGARNYGYTF. The CDR3 DNA sequence: TGTGCCAGCAGCTTGGGGGGCGCTCGGAACTATGGCTACACCTTC.